This TCR beta chain was recorded in a study of shared clonotypes between healthy human individuals. The germline gives CDR1 MGHRA, CDR2 YSYEKL. V lost 1 base and J lost 4; bases outside the gene matches: 21. The CDR3 length is 20 residues. When replicate PCRs were run on unsorted PBMC, they used about 300 ng DNA, some 31,000 T cell genomes. Unsorted PBMC DNA underwent sequencing on ten immunoSEQ deep assay plates. TCRdb's table, derived via immunoSEQ multiplex PCR, lists solely in-frame clones and lacks some. The repertoire includes about 490,000 clones, approximately 80% of them detected once, and 13% sits in the top ten. Donors comprised healthy HIV-negative adults lacking recent acute infections or vaccinations.

The J gene is TRBJ1-1, the V gene TRBV4-1; TRBD1 matches 7 bases. The specimen sequenced was PBMCs. This TCR came from a middle-aged woman in good health. Some clones in this sample may be carry-over from other donors' samples. The CDR3 loop is CASSQVGHGTASLFITEAFF. CDR3 sequence (DNA): TGCGCCAGCAGCCAAGTGGGGCATGGGACAGCGTCCCTGTTTATCACTGAAGCTTTCTTT.